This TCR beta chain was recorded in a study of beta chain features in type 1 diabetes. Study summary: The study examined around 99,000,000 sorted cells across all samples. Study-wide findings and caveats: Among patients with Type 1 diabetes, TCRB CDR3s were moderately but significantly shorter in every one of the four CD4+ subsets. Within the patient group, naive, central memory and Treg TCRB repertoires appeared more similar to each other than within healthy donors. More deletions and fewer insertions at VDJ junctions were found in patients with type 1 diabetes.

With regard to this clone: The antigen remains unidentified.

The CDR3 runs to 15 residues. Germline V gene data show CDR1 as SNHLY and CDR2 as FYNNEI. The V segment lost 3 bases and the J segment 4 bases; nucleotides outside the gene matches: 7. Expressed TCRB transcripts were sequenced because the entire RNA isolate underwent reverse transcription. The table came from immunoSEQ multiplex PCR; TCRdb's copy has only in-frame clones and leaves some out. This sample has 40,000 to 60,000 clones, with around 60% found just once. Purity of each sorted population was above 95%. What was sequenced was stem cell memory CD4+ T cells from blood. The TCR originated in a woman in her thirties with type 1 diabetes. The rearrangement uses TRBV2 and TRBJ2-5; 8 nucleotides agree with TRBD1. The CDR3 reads CASSDLGQGVETQYF. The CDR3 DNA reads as TGTGCCAGCAGTGACCTCGGACAGGGAGTAGAGACCCAGTACTTC.